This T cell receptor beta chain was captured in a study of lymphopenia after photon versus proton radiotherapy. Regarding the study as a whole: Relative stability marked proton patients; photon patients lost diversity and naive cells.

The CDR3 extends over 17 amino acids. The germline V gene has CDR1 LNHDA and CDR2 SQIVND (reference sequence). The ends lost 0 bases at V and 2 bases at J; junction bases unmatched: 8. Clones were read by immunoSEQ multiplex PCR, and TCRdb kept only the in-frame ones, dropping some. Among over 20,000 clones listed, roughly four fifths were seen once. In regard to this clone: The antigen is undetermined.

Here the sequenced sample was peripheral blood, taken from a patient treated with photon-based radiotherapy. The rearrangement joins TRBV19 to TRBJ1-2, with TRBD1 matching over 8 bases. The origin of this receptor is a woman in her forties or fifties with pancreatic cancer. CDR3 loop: CASSIDPGGRLNYGYTF. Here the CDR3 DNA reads TGTGCCAGTAGTATAGATCCAGGGGGCAGGTTGAACTATGGCTACACCTTC.